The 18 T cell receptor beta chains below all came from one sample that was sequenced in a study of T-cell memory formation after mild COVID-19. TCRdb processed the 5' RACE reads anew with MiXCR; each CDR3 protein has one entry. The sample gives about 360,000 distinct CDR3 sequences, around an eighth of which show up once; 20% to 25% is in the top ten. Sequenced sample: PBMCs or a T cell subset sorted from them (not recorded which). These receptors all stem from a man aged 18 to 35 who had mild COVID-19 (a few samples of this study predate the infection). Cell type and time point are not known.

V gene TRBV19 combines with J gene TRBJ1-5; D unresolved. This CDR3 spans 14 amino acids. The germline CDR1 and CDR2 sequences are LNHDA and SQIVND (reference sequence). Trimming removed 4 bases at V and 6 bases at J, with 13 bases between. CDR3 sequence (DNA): TGTGCCAGTAGTACGCTCGGAGGCAGTCAGCCCCAGCATTTT. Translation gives CASSTLGGSQPQHF.

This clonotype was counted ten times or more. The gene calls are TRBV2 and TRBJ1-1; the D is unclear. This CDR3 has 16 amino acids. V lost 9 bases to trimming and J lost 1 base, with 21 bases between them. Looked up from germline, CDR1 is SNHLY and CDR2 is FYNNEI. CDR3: CARTSTLRATNTEAFF. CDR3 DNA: TGTGCCAGAACTTCTACCCTCCGGGCCACGAACACTGAAGCTTTCTTT.

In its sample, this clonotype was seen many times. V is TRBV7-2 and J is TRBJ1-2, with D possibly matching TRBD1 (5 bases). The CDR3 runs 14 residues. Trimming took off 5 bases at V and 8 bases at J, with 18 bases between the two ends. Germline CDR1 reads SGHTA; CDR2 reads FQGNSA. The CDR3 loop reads CASSPRQPTSGYTF. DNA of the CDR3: TGTGCCAGCAGCCCCAGACAGCCTACTTCCGGCTACACCTTC.

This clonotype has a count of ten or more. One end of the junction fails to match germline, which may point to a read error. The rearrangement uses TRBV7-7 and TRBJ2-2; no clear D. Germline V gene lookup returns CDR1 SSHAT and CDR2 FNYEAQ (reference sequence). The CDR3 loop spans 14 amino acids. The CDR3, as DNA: TGTGCTAGCAGCTTACGTCTGAACACCGGGGAGCTGTTTTTT. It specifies CASSLRLNTGELFF.

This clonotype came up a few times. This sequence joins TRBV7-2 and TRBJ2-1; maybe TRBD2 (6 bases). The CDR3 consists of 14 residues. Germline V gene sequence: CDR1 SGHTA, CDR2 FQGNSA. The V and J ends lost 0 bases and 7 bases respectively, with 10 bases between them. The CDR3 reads CASSLAPLANEQFF. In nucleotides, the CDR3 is TGTGCCAGCAGCTTAGCCCCTCTAGCGAATGAGCAGTTCTTC. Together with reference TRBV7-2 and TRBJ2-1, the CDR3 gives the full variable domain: GAGVSQSPSNKVTEKGKDVELRCDPISGHTALYWYRQSLGQGLEFLIYFQGNSAPDKSGLPSDRFSAERTGGSVSTLTIQRTQQEDSAVYLCASSLAPLANEQFFGPGTRLTVL.

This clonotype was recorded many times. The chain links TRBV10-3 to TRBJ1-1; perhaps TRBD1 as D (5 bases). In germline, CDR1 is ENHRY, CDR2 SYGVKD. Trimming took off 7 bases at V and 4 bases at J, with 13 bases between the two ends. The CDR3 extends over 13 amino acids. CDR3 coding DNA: TGTGCCATCACACAACAGGAGGGCACTGAAGCTTTCTTT. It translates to CAITQQEGTEAFF.

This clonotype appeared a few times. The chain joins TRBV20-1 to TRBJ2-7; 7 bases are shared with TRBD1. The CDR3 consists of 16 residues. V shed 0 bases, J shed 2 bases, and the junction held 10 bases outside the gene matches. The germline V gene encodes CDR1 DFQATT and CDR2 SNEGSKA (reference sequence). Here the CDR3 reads CSARDPRTGAPYEQYV. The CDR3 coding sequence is TGCAGTGCTAGAGACCCGCGAACAGGGGCTCCCTACGAGCAGTACGTC.

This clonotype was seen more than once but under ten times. The CDR3: CAISGDDRGGVDGYTF. The CDR3 DNA reads TGTGCCATCAGTGGGGACGACAGGGGAGGAGTGGATGGCTACACCTTC. The gene calls are TRBV10-3 and TRBJ1-2, with 8 positions matching TRBD1. Trimming cost V 4 bases and J 6 bases; bases outside gene matches: 13. CDR3 length: 16 residues. From germline, CDR1 is ENHRY and CDR2 SYGVKD.

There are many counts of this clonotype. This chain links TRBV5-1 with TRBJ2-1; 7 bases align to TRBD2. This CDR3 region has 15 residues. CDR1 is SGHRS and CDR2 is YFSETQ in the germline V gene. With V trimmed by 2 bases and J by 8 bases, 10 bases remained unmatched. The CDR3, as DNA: TGCGCCAGCAGCTTAAGGTTGGGGGGGAAGGATGAGCAGTTCTTC. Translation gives CASSLRLGGKDEQFF.

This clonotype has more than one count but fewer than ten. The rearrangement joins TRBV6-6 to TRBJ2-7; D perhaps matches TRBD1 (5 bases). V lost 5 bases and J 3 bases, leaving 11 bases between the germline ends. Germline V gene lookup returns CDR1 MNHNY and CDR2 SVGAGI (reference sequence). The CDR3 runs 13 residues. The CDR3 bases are TGTGCCAGCAGTCCATCGACAGTCTACGAGCAGTACGTC. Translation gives CASSPSTVYEQYV.

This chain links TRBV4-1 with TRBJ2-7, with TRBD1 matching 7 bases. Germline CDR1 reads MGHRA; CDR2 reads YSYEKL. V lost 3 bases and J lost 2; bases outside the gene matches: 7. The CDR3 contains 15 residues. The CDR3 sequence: CASSQDRTGTYEQYV. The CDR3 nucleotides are TGCGCCAGCAGCCAGGATAGGACAGGTACCTACGAGCAGTACGTC.

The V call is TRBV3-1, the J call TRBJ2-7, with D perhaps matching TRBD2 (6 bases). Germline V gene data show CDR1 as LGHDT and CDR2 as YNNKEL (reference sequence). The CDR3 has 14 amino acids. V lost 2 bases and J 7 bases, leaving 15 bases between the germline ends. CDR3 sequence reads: CASSQLRGAGEQYF. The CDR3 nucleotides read TGTGCCAGCAGCCAACTACGGGGTGCGGGAGAGCAGTACTTC.

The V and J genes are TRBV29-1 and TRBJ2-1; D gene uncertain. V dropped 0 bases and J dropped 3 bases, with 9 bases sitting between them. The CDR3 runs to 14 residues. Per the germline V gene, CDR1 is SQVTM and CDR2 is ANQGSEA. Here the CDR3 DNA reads TGCAGCGTTGAAGATCTTGCAGTCTACAATGAGCAGTTCTTC. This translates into CSVEDLAVYNEQFF.

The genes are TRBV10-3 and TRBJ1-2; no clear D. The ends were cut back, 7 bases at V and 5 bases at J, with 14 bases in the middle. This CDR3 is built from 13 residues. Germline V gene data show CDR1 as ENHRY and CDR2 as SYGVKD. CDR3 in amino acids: CAITPGVFYGYTF. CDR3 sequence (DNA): TGTGCCATCACCCCTGGGGTCTTTTATGGCTACACCTTC.

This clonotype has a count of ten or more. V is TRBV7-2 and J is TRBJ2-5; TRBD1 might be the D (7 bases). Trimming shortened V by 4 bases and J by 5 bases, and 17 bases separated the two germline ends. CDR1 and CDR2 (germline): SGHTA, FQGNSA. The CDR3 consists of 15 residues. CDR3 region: CASSWRGQGGETQYF. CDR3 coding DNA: TGTGCCAGCAGCTGGAGGGGGCAAGGGGGTGAGACCCAGTACTTC.

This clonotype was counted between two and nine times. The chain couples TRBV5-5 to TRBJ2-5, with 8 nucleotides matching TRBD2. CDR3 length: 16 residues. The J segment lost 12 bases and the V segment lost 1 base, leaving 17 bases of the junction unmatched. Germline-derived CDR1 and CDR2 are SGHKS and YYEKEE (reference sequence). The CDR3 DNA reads TGTGCCAGCAGCTTGTGGCCCGGGGTAGCGGGGACCCAGGAGTACTTC. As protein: CASSLWPGVAGTQEYF.

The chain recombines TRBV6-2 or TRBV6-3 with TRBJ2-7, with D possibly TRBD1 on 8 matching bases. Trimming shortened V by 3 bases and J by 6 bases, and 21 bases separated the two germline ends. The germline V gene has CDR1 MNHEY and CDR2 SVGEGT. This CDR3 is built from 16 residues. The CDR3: CASSYGQGDWGGEQYF. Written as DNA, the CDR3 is TGTGCCAGCAGTTATGGACAGGGAGATTGGGGGGGCGAGCAGTACTTC.

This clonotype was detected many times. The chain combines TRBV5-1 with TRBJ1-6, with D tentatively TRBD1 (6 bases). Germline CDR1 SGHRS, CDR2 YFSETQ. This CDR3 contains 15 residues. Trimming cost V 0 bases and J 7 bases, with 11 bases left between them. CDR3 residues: CASSLDQGGNSPLHF. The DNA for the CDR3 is TGCGCCAGCAGCTTGGACCAAGGGGGGAATTCACCCCTCCACTTT. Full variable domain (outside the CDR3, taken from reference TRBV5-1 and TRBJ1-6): KAGVTQTPRYLIKTRGQQVTLSCSPISGHRSVSWYQQTPGQGLQFLFEYFSETQRNKGNFPGRFSGRQFSNSRSEMNVSTLELGDSALYLCASSLDQGGNSPLHFGNGTRLTVT.